This TCR beta chain was identified in a study of beta chain features in type 1 diabetes listed by TCRdb under 2018. About the full investigation: No differences in mean age, gender distribution, total cell number or subset yield were found between patients and healthy donors. Across all samples, 90 million to 130 million sorted cells were examined, and cell number per subset correlated strongly with RNA yield. In the study, recently diagnosed type 1 diabetes patients and matched healthy donors were compared on the TCRB repertoires of their sorted circulating CD4+ T cell subsets. Regulatory and stem cell-like memory subsets were obtained from only 8 patients and about 8 healthy donors, while naive and central memory subsets were obtained from all 28 donors.

The entire amount of isolated RNA was reverse transcribed using the High Capacity cDNA Reverse Transcription Kit, so the sequenced TCRB transcripts were expressed ones. Deep immunoSEQ sequencing was applied to naive, central memory and regulatory T cell samples, giving an average of approximately 4 million total reads per sample. Sorted cells were lysed in RLT buffer and RNA was extracted with DNase-treated RNeasy Micro or Mini kits, depending on cell number. To prevent cross-contamination, every cell subset was processed on its own, while patient and healthy donor samples were processed together. The immunoSEQ multiplex PCR was used to amplify TCRB sequences from cDNA, yielding 87-bp fragments that span the CDR3 region. Sequencing of the amplicons was performed on the Illumina HiSeq platform. The study's own analysis went as follows. PCR bias was computationally corrected using synthetic template baselines, reads within Hamming distance 2 were collapsed, and singletons that could not be merged were discarded. Reads were aligned against IMGT so that V, D and J genes, CDR3 length and insertions or deletions at six rearrangement sites could be assigned. Within each subset, clonotype counts were normalized to sorted cell number, after which true diversity and Gini coefficients were computed with the tcR R package. Repertoire sharing was quantified using the overlap coefficient calculated on TCRB nucleotide sequences. As a proxy for the pre-selection repertoire, out-of-frame TCRB sequences from naive cells were analyzed. In TCRdb, the immuneACCESS table is reduced to in-frame sequences with V and J assigned. These tables do not hold every clone; where another copy was compared, an unresolved V gene accounts for under half, and the others remain unexplained. Clone size and V and J calls were adopted from that table, with D and trimming inferred from the DNA. This sample has about 740,000 clones in its table, and 10% to 15% of those were observed once. Of the sample, approximately 0.022% is held by the ten largest clones.

About this clone: It lacks a known antigen. No much larger clonotype is one base removed from it; base qualities were not supplied. The sample holds other DNA sequences that translate to the same CDR3.

The CDR3 goes from the cysteine to the phenylalanine over 13 residues. Solely the CDR3 DNA is kept, with 39 bases framed from the first base. The germline V gene yields MNHEY for CDR1 and SVGAGI for CDR2. V is cut back by 5 bases and J by 4 bases, with 1 base in the junction unmatched. From each donor, a single peripheral blood sample of about 110 mL on average was drawn into heparinised tubes. A BD FACSAria II and a panel including CD45RO, CCR7, CD25, CD127, CD95 and CD27 were used to sort naive, central memory, regulatory and stem cell-like memory CD4+ T cells. Purity was above 98% for every sorted population. PBMCs were isolated immediately by Lymphoprep density gradient centrifugation and stained directly without culture. To minimize batch effects, samples were stained and sorted in pairs, one healthy donor with one patient per experiment. Overall study outcomes, separate from this receptor: Because cDNA was sequenced instead of genomic DNA, activated cells with high expression could be over-represented, although the groups did not differ in activation or CD3 levels. HLA sub-analyses involved small numbers of individuals, so any influence of HLA type on TCRB rearrangement remained unresolved. A moderate but significant shortening of TCRB CDR3 length was observed in type 1 diabetes patients in all four CD4+ subsets. Fewer insertions and more nucleotide deletions at VDJ recombination sites were observed in patients with type 1 diabetes, implying thymic rearrangement abnormalities. Naive, central memory and regulatory TCRB repertoires appeared to be more similar among patients than among healthy donors. Shorter templates might be favored by PCR, yet because patient and control samples were amplified and corrected together, any such skew would affect both groups equally.

The rearranged segments are TRBV6-5 and TRBJ2-1, with 8 middle bases fitting TRBD1. This sequence was found in a man aged 18 to 35 with type 1 diabetes. Sequenced material: naive CD4+ T cells from blood. The meaning of the sample's cell subset or site label: true naive CD4+ T cells. The CDR3 region has the sequence CASSRQGYNEQFF. The nucleotides are TGTGCCAGCAGTAGACAGGGGTACAATGAGCAGTTCTTC.